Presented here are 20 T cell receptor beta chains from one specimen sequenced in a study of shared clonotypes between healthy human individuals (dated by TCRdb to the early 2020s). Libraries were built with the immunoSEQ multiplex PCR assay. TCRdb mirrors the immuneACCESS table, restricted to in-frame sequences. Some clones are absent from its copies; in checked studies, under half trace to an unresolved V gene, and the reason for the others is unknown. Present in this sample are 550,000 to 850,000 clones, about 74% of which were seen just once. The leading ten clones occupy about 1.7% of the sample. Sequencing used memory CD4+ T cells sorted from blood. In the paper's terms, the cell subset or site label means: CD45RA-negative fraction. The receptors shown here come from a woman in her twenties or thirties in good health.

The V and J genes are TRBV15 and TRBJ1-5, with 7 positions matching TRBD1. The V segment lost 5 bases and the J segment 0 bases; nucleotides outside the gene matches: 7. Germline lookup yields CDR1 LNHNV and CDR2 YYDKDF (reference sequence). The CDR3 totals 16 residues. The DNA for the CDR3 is TGTGCCACCAGCGACAGGGCTTCGGCTAGCAATCAGCCCCAGCATTTT. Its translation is CATSDRASASNQPQHF.

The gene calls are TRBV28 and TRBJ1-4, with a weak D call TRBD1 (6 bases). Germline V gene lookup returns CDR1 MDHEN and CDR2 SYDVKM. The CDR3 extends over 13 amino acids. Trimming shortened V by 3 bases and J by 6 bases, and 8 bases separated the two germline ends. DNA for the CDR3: TGTGCCAGCAGTTTTCCAGGGGATGAAAAACTGTTTTTT. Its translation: CASSFPGDEKLFF.

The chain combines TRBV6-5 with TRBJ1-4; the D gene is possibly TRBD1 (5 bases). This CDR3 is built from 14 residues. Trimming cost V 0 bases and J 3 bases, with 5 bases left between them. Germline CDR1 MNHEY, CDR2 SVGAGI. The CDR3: CASSYSGANEKLFF. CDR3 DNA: TGTGCCAGCAGTTACTCGGGGGCTAATGAAAAACTGTTTTTT.

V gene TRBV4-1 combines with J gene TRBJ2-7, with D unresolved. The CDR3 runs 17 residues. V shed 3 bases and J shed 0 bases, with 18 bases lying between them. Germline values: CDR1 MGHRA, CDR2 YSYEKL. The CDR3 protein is CASSHNIRALSSYEQYF. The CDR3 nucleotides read TGCGCCAGCAGCCATAACATCCGGGCGCTGAGCTCCTACGAGCAGTACTTC.

The CDR3 bases are TGTGCCAGGGACGTTAGCGGGATACAAGAGACCCAGTACTTC. This codes for CARDVSGIQETQYF. This sequence joins TRBV30 and TRBJ2-5, with 8 bases identical to TRBD2. Germline CDR1 is GTSNPN and CDR2 is SVGIG (reference sequence). This CDR3 region has 14 residues. Trimming at V came to 8 bases and at J to 2 bases, leaving 10 bases not matched to a gene.

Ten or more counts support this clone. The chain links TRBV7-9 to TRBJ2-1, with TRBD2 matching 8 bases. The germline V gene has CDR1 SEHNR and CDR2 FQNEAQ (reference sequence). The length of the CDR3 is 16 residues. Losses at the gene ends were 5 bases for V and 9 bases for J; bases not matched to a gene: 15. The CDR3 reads CASSVRSGIAPTEQFF. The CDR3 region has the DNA TGTGCCAGCAGCGTACGTAGCGGGATTGCCCCAACTGAGCAGTTCTTC.

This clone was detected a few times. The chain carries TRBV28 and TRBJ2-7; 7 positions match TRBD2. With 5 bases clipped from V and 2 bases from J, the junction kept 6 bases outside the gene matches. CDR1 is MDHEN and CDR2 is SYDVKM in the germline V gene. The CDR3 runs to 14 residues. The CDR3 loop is CASSLPGLPYEQYF. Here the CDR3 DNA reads TGTGCCAGCAGTCTCCCGGGACTACCCTACGAGCAGTACTTC.

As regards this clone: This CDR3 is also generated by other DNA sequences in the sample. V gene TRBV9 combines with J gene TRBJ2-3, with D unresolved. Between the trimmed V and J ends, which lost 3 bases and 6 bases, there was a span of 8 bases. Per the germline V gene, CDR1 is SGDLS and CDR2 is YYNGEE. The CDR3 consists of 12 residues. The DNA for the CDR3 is TGTGCCAGCAGCGGCCTAAAGGATACGCAGTATTTT. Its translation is CASSGLKDTQYF. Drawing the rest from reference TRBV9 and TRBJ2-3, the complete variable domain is DSGVTQTPKHLITATGQRVTLRCSPRSGDLSVYWYQQSLDQGLQFLIQYYNGEERAKGNILERFSAQQFPDLHSELNLSSLELGDSALYFCASSGLKDTQYFGPGTRLTVL.

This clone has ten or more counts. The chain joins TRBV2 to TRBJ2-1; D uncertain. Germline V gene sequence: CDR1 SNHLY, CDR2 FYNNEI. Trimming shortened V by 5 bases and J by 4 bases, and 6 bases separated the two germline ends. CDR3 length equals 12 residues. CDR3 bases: TGTGCCAGCAGTAACCAGTACAATGAGCAGTTCTTC. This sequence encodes CASSNQYNEQFF.

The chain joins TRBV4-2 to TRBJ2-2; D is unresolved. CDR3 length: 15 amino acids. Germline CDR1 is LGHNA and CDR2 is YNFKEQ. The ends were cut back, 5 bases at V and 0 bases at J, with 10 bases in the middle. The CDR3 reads CASSFVLSNTGELFF. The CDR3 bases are TGTGCCAGCAGCTTCGTGCTATCGAACACCGGGGAGCTGTTTTTT.

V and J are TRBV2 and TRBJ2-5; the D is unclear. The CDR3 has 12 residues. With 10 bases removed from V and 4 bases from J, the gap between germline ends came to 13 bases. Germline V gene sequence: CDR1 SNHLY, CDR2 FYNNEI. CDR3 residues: CATSASRETQYF. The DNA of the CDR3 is TGTGCCACCTCGGCAAGTAGAGAGACCCAGTACTTC.

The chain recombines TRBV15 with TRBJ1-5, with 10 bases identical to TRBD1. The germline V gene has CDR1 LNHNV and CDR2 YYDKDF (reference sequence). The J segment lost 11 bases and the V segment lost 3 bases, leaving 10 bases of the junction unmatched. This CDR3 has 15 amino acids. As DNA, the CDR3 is TGTGCCACCAGCAGGACGGGACAGGGGATCTTGGCCCAGCATTTT. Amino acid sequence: CATSRTGQGILAQHF.

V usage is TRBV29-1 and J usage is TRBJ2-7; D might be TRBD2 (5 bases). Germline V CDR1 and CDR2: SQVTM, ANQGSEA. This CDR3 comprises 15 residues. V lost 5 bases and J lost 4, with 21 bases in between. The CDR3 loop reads CSVSPARGSRYEQYF. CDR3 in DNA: TGCAGCGTTTCTCCGGCTAGAGGGAGCCGTTACGAGCAGTACTTC.

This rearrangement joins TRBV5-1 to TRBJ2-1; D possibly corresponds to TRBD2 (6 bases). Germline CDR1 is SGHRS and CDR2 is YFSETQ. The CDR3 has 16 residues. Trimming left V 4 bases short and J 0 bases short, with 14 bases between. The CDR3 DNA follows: TGCGCCAGCAGCCCCGGAGGGAGTCCCTCCTACAATGAGCAGTTCTTC. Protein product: CASSPGGSPSYNEQFF.

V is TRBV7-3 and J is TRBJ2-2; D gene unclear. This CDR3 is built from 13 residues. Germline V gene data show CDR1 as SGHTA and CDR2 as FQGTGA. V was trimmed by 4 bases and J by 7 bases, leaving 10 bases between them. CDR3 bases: TGTGCCAGCAGCTCCACGTTGGACGGGGAGCTGTTTTTT. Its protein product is CASSSTLDGELFF.

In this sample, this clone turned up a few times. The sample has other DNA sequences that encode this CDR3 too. In DNA, the CDR3 is TGTGCCAGCAGCTTGGCCCTAGCTGTCACAGATACGCAGTATTTT. As protein: CASSLALAVTDTQYF. This chain connects TRBV5-4 to TRBJ2-3; TRBD2 might be the D (5 bases). Germline-derived CDR1 and CDR2 are SGHNT and YYREEE (reference sequence). The V end was cut by 0 bases, the J end by 2 bases, with 10 bases between. The CDR3 is made up of 15 amino acids.

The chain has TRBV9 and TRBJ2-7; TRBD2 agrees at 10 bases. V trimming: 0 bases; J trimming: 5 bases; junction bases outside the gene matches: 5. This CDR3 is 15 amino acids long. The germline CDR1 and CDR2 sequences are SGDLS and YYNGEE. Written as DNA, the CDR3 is TGTGCCAGCAGCGTAGTGCCTAGCGGGAGTCACGAGCAGTACTTC. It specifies CASSVVPSGSHEQYF.

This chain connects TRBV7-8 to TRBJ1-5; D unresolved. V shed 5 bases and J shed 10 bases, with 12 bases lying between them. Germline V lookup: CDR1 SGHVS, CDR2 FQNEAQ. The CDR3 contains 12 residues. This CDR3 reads CASSGLLGPQHF. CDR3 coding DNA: TGTGCCAGCAGCGGCCTTCTGGGCCCCCAGCATTTT.

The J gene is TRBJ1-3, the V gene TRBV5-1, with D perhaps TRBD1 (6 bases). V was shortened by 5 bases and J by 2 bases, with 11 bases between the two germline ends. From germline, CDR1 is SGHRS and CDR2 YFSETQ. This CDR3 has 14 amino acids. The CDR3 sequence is CASRKTGPGNTIYF. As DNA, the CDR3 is TGCGCCAGCAGGAAAACAGGGCCTGGAAACACCATATATTTT.

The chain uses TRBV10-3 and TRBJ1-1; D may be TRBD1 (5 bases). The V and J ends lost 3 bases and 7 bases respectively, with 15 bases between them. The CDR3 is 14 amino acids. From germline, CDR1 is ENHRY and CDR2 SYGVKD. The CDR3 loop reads CAISDYRGRNEAFF. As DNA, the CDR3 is TGTGCCATCAGTGATTACCGGGGGAGGAATGAAGCTTTCTTT.